These T cell receptor beta chains were read from a single sample in a study of cytomegalovirus exposure and HLA in healthy donors. Here immunoSEQ multiplex PCR was the method, and the copy in TCRdb shows in-frame clones only, minus some. In the table there are some 110,000 clones, nearly 85% of which are singletons. The sequenced sample consisted of PBMCs. The receptor set was obtained from a man between 18 and 29 years old in good health and CMV-seronegative. Both conserved end residues are part of each CDR3. Clone size, where shown, is once, few, many, or a class for clones that have expanded.

>TRBJ2-3|TRBV11-2|-
CASSLVLGVYPDTQYF
>TRBJ2-3|TRBV29-1|-
CSVEEGSTDTQYF
>TRBJ1-1|TRBV2|few
CASSDAEEAFF
>TRBJ2-1|TRBV5-6|few
CASSPPRRVFGNEQFF
>TRBJ1-2|TRBV9|-
CASSGLTGVYGYTF
>TRBJ1-2|TRBV29-1|few
CSAPDRASYGYTF
>TRBJ2-1|TRBV29-1|-
CSVDNPGGNEQFF
>TRBJ2-7|TRBV6-5|few
CASSYTSYEQYF
>TRBJ1-5|TRBV27|-
CASRTRDREDQPQHF
>TRBJ2-7|TRBV19|-
CASSIGTGSYEQYF
>TRBJ2-7|TRBV4-3|-
CASSLRTSGPYEQYF
>TRBJ1-1|TRBV7-9|-
CSSSPDSTEAFF
>TRBJ2-3|TRBV19|-
CASTLRGVNTDTQYF
>TRBJ2-3|TRBV5-1|-
CASSGDRLVSDTQYF
>TRBJ1-1|TRBV19|-
CASSYTGVTTEAFF
>TRBJ2-7|TRBV10-2|few
CASSVLGEQYF
>TRBJ2-2|TRBV9|-
CASSASGRADGELFF
>TRBJ2-7|TRBV4-3|-
CASSQDPDRSSYEQYF
>TRBJ2-1|TRBV4-2|once
CASSLEGNEQFF
>TRBJ1-1|TRBV27|-
CASSLLGKRANVFEAFF
>-|TRBV25-1|-
CASEKEGQTRDEQYF
>TRBJ1-3|TRBV27|few
CASRTTASGNTIYF
>TRBJ1-3|TRBV9|-
CASSVASGNGNTIYF
>TRBJ2-1|TRBV15|-
CATSRERGGDNEQFF
>TRBJ2-3|TRBV5-4|-
CASSRRRRSSGGTDTQYF
>TRBJ1-1|TRBV30|-
CAWNLGQINTEAFF
>TRBJ2-1|TRBV7-2|-
CASRNGLAGFSYNEQFF
>TRBJ2-7|TRBV28|-
CASSSPGVGLFSYEQYF
>TRBJ2-1|TRBV6-5|few
CASSYSKGVDEQFF
>TRBJ1-5|TRBV19|-
CASGQGGWNQPQHF
>TRBJ1-1|TRBV28|-
CASGRAGLGPEAFF
>TRBJ1-1|TRBV6-6|-
CASVGRQGQGSTEAFF
>TRBJ1-6|TRBV6-5|-
CASSFQTTENSPLHF
>TRBJ1-4|TRBV27|-
CAAGRSNEKLFF
>TRBJ1-4|TRBV7-6|-
CASRPLQGANEKLFF
>TRBJ1-5|TRBV28|once
CASNRGVGQPQHF
>TRBJ1-2|TRBV5-6|-
CASSLSGDGYTF
>TRBJ2-1|TRBV29-1|-
CSAAPGTSGRAFEQFF
>TRBJ1-3|TRBV28|few
CASSLNGPGNTIYF
>TRBJ2-1|TRBV7-2|-
CASSLASDRASYNEQFF
>TRBJ1-1|TRBV11-2|-
CASSLIPDRGLNTEAFF
>TRBJ1-4|TRBV7-9|-
CASSFYLGTVNEKLFF
>TRBJ2-2|TRBV6-5|-
CAGRLATNTGELFF
>TRBJ1-2|TRBV28|-
CASSLVIGSDSSNYGYTF
>TRBJ1-2|TRBV30|-
CAQDRIYGYTF
>TRBJ1-2|TRBV4-2|-
CASSRYEGANYGYTF
>TRBJ1-1|TRBV29-1|-
CSVRQQGITEAFF
>TRBJ1-4|TRBV6-1|-
CASIRTQGEKLFF
>TRBJ2-1|TRBV27|-
CASSFSRRSEQFF
>TRBJ1-1|TRBV27|-
CASRNQGAGTEAFF
>TRBJ1-1|TRBV11-2|-
CASSPPGHSSTEAFF
>TRBJ1-2|TRBV30|-
CAWSAWLTGGTANYGYTF
>TRBJ2-1|TRBV6-4|-
CASSETGERGSNEQFF
>TRBJ1-4|TRBV5-1|-
CASSSGGQGNEKLFF